These T cell receptor beta chains were read from a single sample in a study of T cells in Graves' hyperthyroidism and ophthalmopathy. TCRdb passed the multiplex PCR reads through MiXCR, listing each CDR3 protein once. The repertoire includes around 660,000 distinct CDR3 sequences, approximately 42% of them detected once, and less than 9% sits in the top ten. Sequencing was done on a sample of peripheral blood or thyroid tissue (not recorded which). The receptors were sampled from an adult man with Graves' disease, either hyperthyroidism or ophthalmopathy (not recorded which). CDR3s include the opening cysteine and the closing phenylalanine or tryptophan. The D gene is left open where the match is weak.

TRBJ2-7 | TRBV20-1 | NA | CSARRDLYEQYF
TRBJ2-7 | TRBV10-3 | TRBD1 | CAISGQGDYEQYF
TRBJ1-5 | TRBV15 | NA | CATSRDTDQPQHF
TRBJ2-7 | TRBV20-1 | TRBD1 | CSARDPGTGGTNSYEQYF
TRBJ1-1 | TRBV20-1 | NA | CSASQGSEAFF
TRBJ2-6 | TRBV7-2 | TRBD1 | CASRGQGAYVLTF
TRBJ1-3 | TRBV6-6 | NA | CASRSGPGNTIYF
TRBJ1-3 | TRBV29-1 | NA | CSDRGYTIYF
TRBJ2-7 | TRBV25-1 | NA | CASGDAYEQYF
TRBJ2-5 | TRBV6-5 | NA | CASSDSRQQETQYF
TRBJ2-6 | TRBV10-3 | TRBD2 | CAISEGTSGRAGANVLTF
TRBJ1-3 | TRBV5-1 | NA | CASSLAGSASGNTIYF
TRBJ1-2 | TRBV14 | NA | CASSQRNRIDYGYTF
TRBJ1-1 | TRBV7-9 | NA | CASSLASGLGTEAFF
TRBJ1-5 | TRBV5-8 | NA | CASSFHRDSNQPQHF
TRBJ2-7 | TRBV2 | TRBD2 | CASSKGLAGGPYEQYF